This T cell receptor (beta chain) was documented in a study of T cells expressing NK-cell markers. TCRdb reprocessed the 5' RACE reads and keeps a single row for each CDR3 protein, giving no DNA. With about 260,000 distinct CDR3 sequences in the sample, the ten largest clones hold 0.3% to 0.45%. This CDR3 comprises 13 residues. V usage is TRBV12-3 or TRBV12-4 and J usage is TRBJ2-1; TCRdb's D gene call, TRBD2, goes unchecked for lack of DNA. Sequenced input: blood T cells: a sorted CD56 or NKG2C T cell subset, CD4+ or CD8+ T cells, or bulk PBMC T cells (not recorded which). This receptor was taken from a man aged 18 to 30 in good health. The CDR3 protein is CASSAGVINEQFF.